This T cell receptor beta chain was found in a study of CD8+CD57+ T cells in acquired aplastic anemia. Study information: The DNA of sorted CD4+ and CD8+ cells averaged about 3 ug.

Whole-study results and caveats: The same twenty-nine CD8+ CDR3 sequences occurred in patients and in controls.

Patients picked for sequencing had shown CD8+CD57+ cell expansion detected by flow cytometry. The patients all had a severe acquired aplastic anemia diagnosis. Blood samples were obtained from patients who had received no prior therapy. Genomic DNA provided the template from which TCR beta VDJ and CDR3 profiles were obtained. MiXCR, run by TCRdb on the reads, gives a single entry per CDR3 protein. The sample has over 150,000 distinct CDR3 sequences; approximately 48% are singletons. A remark on this clonotype: Its antigen is unidentified.

The receptor's source is a human donor with aplastic anemia. The sample consisted of sorted CD4+, CD8+, or CD8+CD57+ T cells (not recorded which) from PBMCs.

CDR3 loop: CASSQVGGETQYF. As DNA, the CDR3 is TGTGCCAGCAGCCAAGTCGGGGGAGAGACCCAGTACTTC. The gene calls are TRBV3-1 and TRBJ2-5, with D tentatively TRBD2 (6 bases). This CDR3 comprises 13 residues. Trimming left V 1 base short and J 4 bases short, with 7 bases between. The V gene's germline CDR1 is LGHDT and CDR2 YNNKEL (reference sequence).